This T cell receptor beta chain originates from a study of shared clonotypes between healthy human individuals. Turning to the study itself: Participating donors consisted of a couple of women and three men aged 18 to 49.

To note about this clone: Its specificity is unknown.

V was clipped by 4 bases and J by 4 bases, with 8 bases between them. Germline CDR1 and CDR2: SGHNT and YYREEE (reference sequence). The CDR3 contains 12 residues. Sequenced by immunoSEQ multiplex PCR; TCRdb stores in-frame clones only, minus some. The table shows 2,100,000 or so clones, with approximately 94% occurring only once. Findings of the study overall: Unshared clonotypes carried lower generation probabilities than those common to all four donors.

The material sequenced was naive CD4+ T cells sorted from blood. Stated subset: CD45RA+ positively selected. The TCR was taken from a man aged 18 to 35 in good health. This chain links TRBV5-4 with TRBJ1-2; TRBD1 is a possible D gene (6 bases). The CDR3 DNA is TGTGCCAGCAGCCCGGACAGCTATGGCTACACCTTC. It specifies CASSPDSYGYTF. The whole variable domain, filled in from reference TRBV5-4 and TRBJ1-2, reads ETGVTQSPTHLIKTRGQQVTLRCSSQSGHNTVSWYQQALGQGPQFIFQYYREEENGRGNFPPRFSGLQFPNYSSELNVNALELDDSALYLCASSPDSYGYTFGSGTRLTVV.